The next 17 T cell receptor beta chains were all read from a single sample in a study of glioma-infiltrating T cells. The iRepertoire nested amplicon-rescue multiplex PCR amplified TCR alpha and beta CDR3s from RNA. TCRdb ran MiXCR on the multiplex PCR reads and lists one entry per CDR3 protein. Here the sample spans approximately 190,000 distinct CDR3 sequences, roughly a third being singletons. The sequenced material came from glioma tissue, nonneoplastic brain tissue, or PBMCs (not recorded which). These receptors originate from a human donor with low-grade glioma or glioblastoma, undergoing nonglioma brain surgery, or in good health (not recorded which).

The chain couples TRBV19 to TRBJ2-7, with a weak D call TRBD2 (6 bases). CDR3 size: 13 residues. From germline, CDR1 is LNHDA and CDR2 SQIVND (reference sequence). The V gene lost 3 bases and the J gene lost 5 bases, with 11 bases spanning the gap. The CDR3 here is CASSILTGDEQYF. The CDR3, as DNA: TGTGCCAGTAGTATTCTAACGGGAGACGAGCAGTACTTC.

On this clonotype itself: The junction differs from germline at one of its ends, possibly a read error. The chain links TRBV7-6 to TRBJ2-1; 8 bases match TRBD2. There are 16 residues in the CDR3. The germline V gene has CDR1 SGHVS and CDR2 FNYEAQ. The CDR3 DNA reads as TGTGCCGGCAGTTTTATTAGCGGGGTTGGGTATGGTGAGCAGTTCTTC. It specifies CAGSFISGVGYGEQFF.

With respect to this clonotype: It may be a read error: a sequence one base away is much more abundant. The rearrangement uses TRBV4-1 and TRBJ2-5; 9 positions agree with TRBD1. The tail of the sequence fits TRBJ2-7 better, so the J call may be wrong. Germline lookup yields CDR1 MGHRA and CDR2 YSYEKL. This CDR3 comprises 14 residues. The CDR3: CAGSQGTGRIEQYF. The DNA of the CDR3 is TGCGCCGGCAGCCAAGGGACAGGGCGAATCGAGCAGTACTTC.

This clonotype was seen at least ten times. The chain links TRBV6-6 to TRBJ1-2; D might be TRBD1 (5 bases). Between the trimmed V and J ends, which lost 0 bases and 7 bases, there was a span of 18 bases. Looked up from germline, CDR1 is MNHNY and CDR2 is SVGAGI (reference sequence). CDR3 size: 16 residues. In DNA, the CDR3 is TGTGCCAGCAGTTACTCCGCCTCGACAGTTGCCTTTGGCTACACCTTC. Protein product: CASSYSASTVAFGYTF.

There are many counts of this clonotype. This rearrangement joins TRBV24-1 to TRBJ2-3; 14 bases are shared with TRBD2. The CDR3 contains 15 residues. The J segment lost 3 bases and the V segment lost 5 bases, leaving 0 bases of the junction unmatched. CDR1 and CDR2 (germline): KGHDR, SFDVKD. CDR3 region: CATSGTSGRTDTQYF. In DNA form, the CDR3 reads TGTGCCACCAGTGGGACTAGCGGGAGGACAGATACGCAGTATTTT.

In its sample, this clonotype was seen many times. The V gene is TRBV29-1, the J gene TRBJ1-1; TRBD1 matches 11 bases. Germline V gives CDR1 SQVTM, CDR2 ANQGSEA. The CDR3 is 13 residues long. Trimming removed 6 bases from V and 5 bases from J; junction bases left unmatched: 5. CDR3 protein: CSVRTGGRTEAFF. The DNA for the CDR3 is TGCAGCGTCCGGACAGGGGGCAGGACTGAAGCTTTCTTT.

This clonotype was found many times. The rearrangement links TRBV5-4 to TRBJ1-2; possibly TRBD1 for D (5 bases). CDR3 length: 13 amino acids. The ends were cut back, 4 bases at V and 1 base at J, with 8 bases in the middle. CDR1 and CDR2 (germline): SGHNT, YYREEE (reference sequence). The CDR3 nucleotides are TGTGCCAGCAGCGCAGACAGTAACTATGGCTACACCTTC. It is translated as CASSADSNYGYTF.

This clonotype was seen at least ten times. This chain uses TRBV6-5 with TRBJ2-1; TRBD1 might be the D (5 bases). The CDR3 spans 16 residues. Germline CDR1 is MNHEY and CDR2 is SVGAGI. V was clipped by 0 bases and J by 5 bases, with 14 bases between them. CDR3: CASSYSYYLGDNEQFF. As DNA, the CDR3 is TGTGCCAGCAGTTACTCGTACTACCTAGGGGACAATGAGCAGTTCTTC.

This clonotype was detected ten times or more. The rearrangement uses TRBV7-2 and TRBJ2-7, with TRBD1 identical over 7 bases. The CDR3 runs 13 residues. V was clipped by 5 bases and J by 7 bases; unmatched bases: 8. Per the germline V gene, CDR1 is SGHTA and CDR2 is FQGNSA. CDR3 protein: CASSGWTGVEQYF. CDR3 DNA: TGTGCCAGCAGCGGATGGACAGGTGTAGAGCAGTACTTC.

As for this clonotype: The junction differs from germline at one of its ends, possibly a read error. This sequence joins TRBV27 and TRBJ1-2; perhaps TRBD1 as D (6 bases). The CDR3 is 12 residues long. Germline CDR1 and CDR2: MNHEY and SMNVEV (reference sequence). Here the CDR3 DNA reads TGTGCCAGCAGCGAGGAGGACAGCCCGGGCCACTTC. It encodes CASSEEDSPGHF.

The chain has TRBV4-1 and TRBJ1-4; 7 bases agree with TRBD1. V shed 0 bases, J shed 3 bases, and the junction held 1 base outside the gene matches. The CDR3 sequence is 15 residues long. Germline V gene sequence: CDR1 MGHRA, CDR2 YSYEKL. CDR3 bases: TGCGCCAGCAGCCAAGACCAGGGGGCTAATGAAAAACTGTTTTTT. Translated: CASSQDQGANEKLFF.

Turning to this clonotype: A read error is possible here, since a much larger clone lies one base away. The chain employs TRBV7-2 and TRBJ1-2; TRBD1 is a possible D gene (6 bases). This CDR3 region has 15 residues. Germline V gives CDR1 SGHTA, CDR2 FQGNSA. The V end was cut by 7 bases, the J end by 4 bases, with 19 bases between. CDR3 protein: CASTLDRWLGYGYTF. DNA of the CDR3: TGTGCCAGCACCCTAGACAGGTGGCTCGGCTATGGCTACACCTTC.

This clonotype was picked up a small number of times. The chain recombines TRBV5-6 with TRBJ2-5, with D unresolved. CDR1 is SGHDT and CDR2 is YYEEEE in the germline V gene. CDR3 size: 13 residues. V lost 0 bases and J 5 bases, leaving 8 bases between the germline ends. The CDR3 is CASSLASAETQYF. For the CDR3, the DNA is TGTGCCAGCAGCTTGGCTAGTGCGGAGACCCAGTACTTC.

The table lists this clonotype with many counts. This chain uses TRBV4-1 with TRBJ1-2; D gene ambiguous. V dropped 2 bases and J dropped 4 bases, with 11 bases sitting between them. Germline CDR1 is MGHRA and CDR2 is YSYEKL. The CDR3 spans 14 residues. The CDR3 sequence: CASSQWGAVYGYTF. CDR3 nucleotides: TGCGCCAGCAGCCAATGGGGAGCTGTCTATGGCTACACCTTC.

Remarks on this clonotype: This CDR3 fails to terminate in the conserved phenylalanine or tryptophan, so it likely reflects a read error. This chain links TRBV10-2 with TRBJ2-3; 10 bases are a match to TRBD2. The CDR3 totals 14 residues. Germline V gene data show CDR1 as WSHSY and CDR2 as SAAADI. CDR3 region: CASQAGGTPDTQYL. The CDR3 nucleotides are TGTGCCAGCCAAGCGGGAGGGACCCCAGATACGCAGTATCTT.

As concerns this clonotype: Being one base from a much bigger clone, this may be a read error. The rearrangement joins TRBV18 to TRBJ2-7, with 11 bases identical to TRBD1. Per the germline V gene, CDR1 is KGHSH and CDR2 is LQKENI. This CDR3 spans 15 amino acids. The CDR3 protein is CASPPIGQGAYEQYF. The CDR3, as DNA: TGTGCCAGCCCACCAATCGGACAGGGGGCGTACGAGCAGTACTTC.

This clonotype appeared a few times. The chain couples TRBV7-2 to TRBJ2-7; a possible D gene is TRBD2 (6 bases). CDR3 length: 12 residues. Trimming removed 5 bases at V and 12 bases at J, with 17 bases between. Germline CDR1 and CDR2: SGHTA and FQGNSA. The CDR3 bases are TGTGCCAGCAGCGCTAGCGCGCAGGGACCGTACTTC. It codes for CASSASAQGPYF.